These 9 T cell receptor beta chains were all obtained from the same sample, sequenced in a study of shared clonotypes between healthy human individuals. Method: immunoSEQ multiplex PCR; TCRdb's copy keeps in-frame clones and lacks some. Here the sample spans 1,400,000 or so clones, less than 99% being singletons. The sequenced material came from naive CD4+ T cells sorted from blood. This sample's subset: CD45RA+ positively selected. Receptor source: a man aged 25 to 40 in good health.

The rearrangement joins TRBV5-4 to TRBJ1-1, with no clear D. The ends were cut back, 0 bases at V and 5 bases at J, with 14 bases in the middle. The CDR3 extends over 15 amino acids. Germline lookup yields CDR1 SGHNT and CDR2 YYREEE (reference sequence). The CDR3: CASSLGAGRATEAFF. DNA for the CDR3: TGTGCCAGCAGCTTGGGGGCGGGTAGAGCGACTGAAGCTTTCTTT.

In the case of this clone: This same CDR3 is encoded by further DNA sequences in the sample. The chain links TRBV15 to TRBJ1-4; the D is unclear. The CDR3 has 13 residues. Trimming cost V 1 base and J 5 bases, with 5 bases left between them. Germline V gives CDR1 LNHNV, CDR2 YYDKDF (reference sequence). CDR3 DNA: TGTGCCACCAGCAGAGGGCGAAATGAAAAACTGTTTTTT. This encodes CATSRGRNEKLFF.

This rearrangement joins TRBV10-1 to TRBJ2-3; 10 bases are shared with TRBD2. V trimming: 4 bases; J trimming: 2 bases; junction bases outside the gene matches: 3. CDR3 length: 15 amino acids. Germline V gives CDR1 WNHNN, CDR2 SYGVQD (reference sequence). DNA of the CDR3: TGCGCCAGCAGTGCACTAGCGGGGTCCACAGATACGCAGTATTTT. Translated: CASSALAGSTDTQYF.

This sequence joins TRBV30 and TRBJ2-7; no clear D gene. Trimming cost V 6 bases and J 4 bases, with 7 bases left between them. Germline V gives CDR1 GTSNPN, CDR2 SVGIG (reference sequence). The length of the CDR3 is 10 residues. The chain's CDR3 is CACSQYEQYF. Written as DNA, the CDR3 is TGTGCCTGTTCCCAATACGAGCAGTACTTC.

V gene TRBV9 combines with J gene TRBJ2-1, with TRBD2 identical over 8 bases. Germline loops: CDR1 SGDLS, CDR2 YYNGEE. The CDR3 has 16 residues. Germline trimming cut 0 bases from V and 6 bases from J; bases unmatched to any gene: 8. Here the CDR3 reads CASSVANGGRFNEQFF. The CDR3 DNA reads TGTGCCAGCAGCGTAGCTAACGGCGGGAGGTTCAATGAGCAGTTCTTC.

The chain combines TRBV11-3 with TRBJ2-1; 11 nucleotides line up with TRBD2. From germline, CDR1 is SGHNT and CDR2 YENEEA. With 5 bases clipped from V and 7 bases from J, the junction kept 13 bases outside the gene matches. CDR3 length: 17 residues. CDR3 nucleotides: TGTGCCAGCAGCAACCGACTAGCGGGAAACGCTAAGAATGAGCAGTTCTTC. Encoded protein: CASSNRLAGNAKNEQFF.

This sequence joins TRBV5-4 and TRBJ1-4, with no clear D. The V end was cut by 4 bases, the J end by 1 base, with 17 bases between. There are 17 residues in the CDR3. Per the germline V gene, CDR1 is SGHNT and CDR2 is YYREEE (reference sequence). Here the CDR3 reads CASSPGPGRGTNEKLFF. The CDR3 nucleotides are TGTGCCAGCAGCCCCGGGCCCGGACGGGGAACTAATGAAAAACTGTTTTTT. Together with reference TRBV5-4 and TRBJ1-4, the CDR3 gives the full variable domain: ETGVTQSPTHLIKTRGQQVTLRCSSQSGHNTVSWYQQALGQGPQFIFQYYREEENGRGNFPPRFSGLQFPNYSSELNVNALELDDSALYLCASSPGPGRGTNEKLFFGSGTQLSVL.

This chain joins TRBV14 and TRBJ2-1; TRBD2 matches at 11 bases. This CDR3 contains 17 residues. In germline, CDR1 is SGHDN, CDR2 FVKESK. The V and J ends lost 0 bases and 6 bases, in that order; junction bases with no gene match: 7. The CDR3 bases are TGTGCCAGCAGCCAAGATGGACGGCTAGCGGGAGGCAATGAGCAGTTCTTC. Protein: CASSQDGRLAGGNEQFF. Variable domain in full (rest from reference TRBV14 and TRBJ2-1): EAGVTQFPSHSVIEKGQTVTLRCDPISGHDNLYWYRRVMGKEIKFLLHFVKESKQDESGMPNNRFLAERTGGTYSTLKVQPAELEDSGVYFCASSQDGRLAGGNEQFFGPGTRLTVL.

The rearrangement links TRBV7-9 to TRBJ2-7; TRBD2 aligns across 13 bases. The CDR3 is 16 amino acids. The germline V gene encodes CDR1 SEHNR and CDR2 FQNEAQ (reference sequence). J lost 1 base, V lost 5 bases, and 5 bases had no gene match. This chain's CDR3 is CASSAGLAGVSYEQYF. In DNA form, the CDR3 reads TGTGCCAGCAGCGCAGGACTAGCGGGAGTATCCTACGAGCAGTACTTC.